This TCR beta chain was documented in a study of OX40 agonist ivuxolimab in advanced cancers. General observations from the study: Some patients without response likewise showed low normalized clonal expansion.

Regarding this clone: Its cognate antigen is unknown.

Measured with immunoSEQ multiplex PCR; TCRdb has only the in-frame clones, and not every one. The sample has approximately 58,000 clones; 75% to 95% are singletons. The input for sequencing was CD4+ or CD8+ T cells sorted from blood, taken in a trial of the OX40 agonist ivuxolimab. This TCR derives from an adult with an advanced solid tumor such as melanoma, head and neck, liver or kidney cancer.

The CDR3 DNA is TGTGCCAGCAGCTTCCGACAGGGGGTTTACGAGCAGTACTTC. Its protein is CASSFRQGVYEQYF. The chain is built from TRBV14 and TRBJ2-7; 9 bases line up with TRBD1. CDR3 length: 14 residues. After removal of 5 bases from V and 4 bases from J, the junction contained 6 bases not matched to a gene. Germline lookup yields CDR1 SGHDN and CDR2 FVKESK.